This T cell receptor beta chain was retrieved from a study of blood T cell repertoires in COVID-19. Per the germline V gene, CDR1 is MGHDK and CDR2 is SYGVNS. There are 16 residues in the CDR3. After removal of 3 bases from V and 2 bases from J, the junction contained 7 bases not matched to a gene. Sequencing used immunoSEQ multiplex PCR; TCRdb keeps in-frame clones, though not all of them. Of some 150,000 clones listed, about 88% are singletons. The V gene is TRBV25-1, the J gene TRBJ2-3; 8 nucleotides align to TRBD1. The specimen was peripheral blood. This receptor was identified in a human donor with acute or convalescent COVID-19. The donor label of this sample is uncertain. CDR3 in DNA: TGTGCCAGCAGTGACCCCGGGACAGGACCCACAGATACGCAGTATTTT. Translating gives CASSDPGTGPTDTQYF.